The source of this T cell receptor beta chain is a study of blood T cells in healthy people across ages. Of note for this clonotype: One end of the junction varies from germline; a read error may be responsible.

Alongside a J-beta primer mix, a sample-barcoded 5' primer served in a second PCR lasting about 7 to 11 cycles. TCRdb re-derived calls from the 5' RACE reads in MiXCR, one entry per CDR3 protein. The sample carries hundreds of thousands of distinct CDR3 sequences, roughly 30% recorded once. This CDR3 has 14 amino acids. The sequence was collected from a woman of 80 years or more in good health. This chain links TRBV12-3 or TRBV12-4 with TRBJ2-3, with TRBD2 as a possible D gene (7 bases). The material sequenced was blood. Here the CDR3 DNA reads TGTGCCAGCAGCACTAGCGTGGGGGCAGATGCGCAGTATTTT. Translating it yields CASSTSVGADAQYF.